The rows below give T cell receptor beta chains drawn from one sample of a study of Ad26.COV2.S vaccination and SARS-CoV-2 variants. Profiling relied on immunoSEQ multiplex PCR, and the TCRdb table lists in-frame clones only, not all of them. The table records approximately 410,000 clones, more than 75% of them present only once. Source: peripheral blood, taken in a trial of Ad26.COV2.S vaccine versus placebo. These receptors were obtained from a person between 18 and 65 years old who received the Ad26.COV2.S COVID-19 vaccine or a placebo. CDR3s leave out the opening cysteine and the closing phenylalanine or tryptophan. Fields, in order: clone size, V gene, CDR3 protein. Size values are once, few and many counts, or a class for expanded clones, and some rows have none.

size: .
V: TRBV19
CDR3: ASSLGGVYEQY

size: .
V: TRBV28
CDR3: VSSGGGRMNTEAF

size: .
V: TRBV4-2
CDR3: ASSRWGGDNSPLH

size: .
V: TRBV4-3
CDR3: ASSQDSSGGAYGELF

size: once
V: TRBV3-1/TRBV3-2
CDR3: ASTRGWNTGELF

size: .
V: TRBV6-5
CDR3: ASSYRTSDQETQY

size: .
V: TRBV24-1
CDR3: ATSEQAGGPADTQY

size: .
V: TRBV7-2
CDR3: ASSSGGFLSNQPQH

size: .
V: TRBV7-8
CDR3: ASSSGTGRGTEAF

size: .
V: TRBV4-2
CDR3: ASSRRTAKNTEAF

size: .
V: TRBV6-5
CDR3: ASRRDREFNQPQH

size: .
V: TRBV12-3/TRBV12-4
CDR3: ASSRLTDTQY

size: once
V: TRBV15
CDR3: ATSPVGKGRSQETQY

size: .
V: TRBV19
CDR3: ASSTISGTPGELF

size: .
V: TRBV19
CDR3: ASSQTGTRIYGYT

size: .
V: TRBV6-5
CDR3: ASTRTQYSNQPQH

size: .
V: TRBV15
CDR3: ATSRDQGVFGYGYT

size: .
V: TRBV30
CDR3: AWSVSGANEQY

size: once
V: TRBV7-9
CDR3: ASSLARGVYEQY

size: .
V: TRBV4-1
CDR3: ASSQRNNYGYT

size: few
V: TRBV4-1
CDR3: ASSPILGDTQY

size: few
V: TRBV5-5
CDR3: ASSLGLAGADTGELF

size: .
V: TRBV12-3/TRBV12-4
CDR3: ASSFSETEAF

size: .
V: TRBV2
CDR3: ASSTIQRDEQF

size: .
V: TRBV28
CDR3: ASSLVGDGGQPQH

size: .
V: TRBV19
CDR3: ASSIVYSSYNEQF

size: .
V: TRBV7-9
CDR3: ASSLSGQGFSNTGELF

size: few
V: TRBV27
CDR3: ASSLGGGNQPQH

size: .
V: TRBV29-1
CDR3: SVTTQSIAQY

size: .
V: TRBV28
CDR3: ASSFVNRGEQY

size: .
V: TRBV3-1/TRBV3-2
CDR3: ASSLTRDVRETQY

size: .
V: TRBV11-2
CDR3: ASSQFGGMGEKLF

size: few
V: TRBV30
CDR3: AWSVPGTTGELF

size: .
V: TRBV28
CDR3: ASSLWGQGLRDGYT

size: .
V: TRBV7-2
CDR3: ASSVSKGYNQPQH

size: .
V: TRBV5-1
CDR3: ASSAGEGGLNTEAF

size: few
V: TRBV29-1
CDR3: SADREGGYGYT

size: .
V: TRBV19
CDR3: ASSTGTGVTEAF

size: .
V: TRBV4-1
CDR3: ASSQGPRRSYGYT

size: once
V: TRBV27
CDR3: ASHLGAIQF

size: .
V: TRBV29-1
CDR3: SVEGTKEGNEKLF

size: .
V: TRBV5-1
CDR3: ASSFQGNYGYT

size: .
V: TRBV10-3
CDR3: AIRGSWVAGYNEQF

size: .
V: TRBV11-3
CDR3: ASSLRNYNEQF

size: once
V: TRBV12-5
CDR3: ASALGPPGREQY

size: .
V: TRBV3-1/TRBV3-2
CDR3: ASSEMPGAGTEAF

size: .
V: TRBV6-6
CDR3: ASSYSGQGGFYEQY

size: .
V: TRBV6-6
CDR3: ASCLRGGETQY

size: .
V: TRBV7-2
CDR3: ASSLVAGGPETQY

size: .
V: TRBV7-2
CDR3: ASSPQLAKNIQY

size: .
V: TRBV5-1
CDR3: ASSLSLPEQY